This TCR beta chain emerged from a study of CD8+ T cells in alopecia areata. General study results and limits: Clonality in the scalp and expanded CD8+ clones ranked among the top 100 were significantly decreased by tofacitinib. Given one nonresponder, whether baseline CD8+ expansion relates to response remains uncertain.

Extracted RNA was reverse transcribed into cDNA, the sequencing template. Clones were read by immunoSEQ multiplex PCR, and TCRdb kept only the in-frame ones, dropping some. The table records 110,000 or so clones, less than 70% of them present only once. As to this clone: Antigen unknown.

Treatment defined: oral pan-JAK inhibitor, 5-10 mg twice daily. Peripheral blood and lesional scalp punch biopsies were taken from alopecia areata patients. Trimming took 0 bases from V and 2 from J, leaving 14 bases between them. The CDR3 length is 16 residues. Germline assignment: CDR1 GTSNPN and CDR2 SVGIG (reference sequence). V gene TRBV30 combines with J gene TRBJ1-5; D possibly corresponds to TRBD1 (5 bases). The sequenced sample was CD4+ T cells sorted from blood, obtained at week 24, from a patient treated with tofacitinib. The receptor was isolated from a human donor with alopecia areata. CDR3 protein: CAWSVRGGYGNQPQHF. The CDR3, as DNA: TGTGCCTGGAGTGTACGTGGGGGGTATGGCAATCAGCCCCAGCATTTT.